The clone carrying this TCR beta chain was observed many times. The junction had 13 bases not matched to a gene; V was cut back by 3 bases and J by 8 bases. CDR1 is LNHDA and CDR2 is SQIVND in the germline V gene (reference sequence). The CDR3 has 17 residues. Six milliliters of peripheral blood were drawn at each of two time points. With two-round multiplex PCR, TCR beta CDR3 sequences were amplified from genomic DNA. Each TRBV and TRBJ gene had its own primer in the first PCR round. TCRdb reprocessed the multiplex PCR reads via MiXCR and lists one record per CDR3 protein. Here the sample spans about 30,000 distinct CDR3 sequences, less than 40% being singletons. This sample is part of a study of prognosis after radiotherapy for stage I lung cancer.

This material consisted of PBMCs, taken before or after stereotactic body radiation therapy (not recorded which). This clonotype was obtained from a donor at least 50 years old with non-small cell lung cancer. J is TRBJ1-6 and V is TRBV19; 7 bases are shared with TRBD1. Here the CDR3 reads CASSMLPGTDTDSPLHF. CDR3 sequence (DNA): TGTGCCAGTAGTATGCTTCCCGGGACAGATACAGATTCACCCCTCCACTTT.